The rows below give T cell receptor beta chains drawn from one sample of a study of blood T cell repertoires in COVID-19. Generated by immunoSEQ multiplex PCR, the TCRdb table keeps only in-frame clones and is missing some. The table records 20,000 to 25,000 clones, 80% to 90% of them present only once. Specimen: peripheral blood. These receptors were taken from a man in his 70s with acute or convalescent COVID-19. Each CDR3 is given with its conserved first and last residue. Each record gives: J gene, V gene, clone size, D gene, CDR3 protein, CDR3 DNA. D genes are given only for firm matches. The size field is filled for only some rows; it gives once, few, many or a size class.

>TRBJ2-3|TRBV5-1|-|TRBD2
CASGILGLAGGGDTQYF
TGCGCCAGCGGCATCCTTGGACTAGCGGGGGGCGGTGATACGCAGTATTTT
>TRBJ1-4|TRBV2|-|-
CASEQEINEKLFF
TGTGCCAGCGAACAGGAGATTAATGAAAAACTGTTTTTT
>TRBJ1-2|TRBV7-9|-|-
CASSFKTGAYGYTF
TGTGCCAGCAGCTTCAAAACAGGAGCTTATGGCTACACCTTC
>TRBJ2-5|TRBV5-1|-|-
CASSLVSPRQETQYF
TGCGCCAGCAGCTTGGTATCTCCTAGGCAAGAGACCCAGTACTTC
>TRBJ1-1|TRBV27|-|-
CASSYRENTEAFF
TGTGCCAGCAGTTACAGGGAGAACACTGAAGCTTTCTTT
>TRBJ1-4|TRBV5-4|-|-
CASSTKGINEKLFF
TGTGCCAGCAGCACAAAGGGGATAAATGAAAAACTGTTTTTT
>TRBJ2-2|TRBV9|-|-
CASSVTWTGFTGELFF
TGTGCCAGCAGCGTAACCTGGACTGGGTTCACCGGGGAGCTGTTTTTT
>TRBJ2-3|TRBV15|once|TRBD2
CATSSGLLAGGIDTQYF
TGTGCCACCAGCAGCGGCCTACTAGCGGGGGGGATAGATACGCAGTATTTT
>TRBJ1-1|TRBV5-6|-|TRBD1
CASSGGDRGRTVSSEAFF
TGTGCCAGCAGCGGGGGTGACAGGGGGCGCACAGTTAGCTCTGAAGCTTTCTTT
>TRBJ2-3|TRBV28|-|-
CASSLISYTDTQYF
TGTGCCAGCAGTTTAATCTCGTACACAGATACGCAGTATTTT
>TRBJ2-1|TRBV28|-|-
CASSTFKGLGFDNEQFF
TGTGCCAGCAGTACTTTTAAGGGGCTAGGCTTCGACAATGAGCAGTTCTTC
>TRBJ1-6|TRBV27|-|-
CASNSGDTLPLHF
TGTGCCAGCAATTCCGGGGACACCCTGCCCCTCCACTTT
>TRBJ2-3|TRBV5-3|-|TRBD2
CARSGGLASDTQYF
TGTGCCAGAAGCGGGGGACTAGCCTCAGATACGCAGTATTTT
>TRBJ1-5|TRBV2|-|-
CASKRDGNQPQHF
TGTGCCAGTAAGCGGGACGGGAATCAGCCCCAGCATTTT
>TRBJ2-2|TRBV5-1|-|TRBD2
CASSTGLAGGQSGTGELFF
TGCGCCAGCAGCACGGGACTAGCGGGAGGGCAAAGTGGCACCGGGGAGCTGTTTTTT
>TRBJ1-2|TRBV6-5|-|TRBD1
CASSFVGQGGYTF
TGTGCCAGCAGTTTCGTTGGACAGGGCGGCTACACCTTC
>TRBJ2-1|TRBV6-5|-|-
CASIQDSSSYNEQFF
TGTGCCAGCATTCAGGACTCCAGCTCCTACAATGAGCAGTTCTTC
>TRBJ1-1|TRBV7-9|-|-
CASSPRTENTEAFF
TGTGCCAGCAGCCCTCGGACAGAGAACACTGAAGCTTTCTTT
>TRBJ1-2|TRBV6-6|-|TRBD1
CASRDTGGKIVGGYTF
TGTGCCAGCAGAGATACAGGGGGCAAAATAGTTGGAGGCTACACCTTC
>TRBJ1-2|TRBV2|-|-
CASRRSREGYTF
TGTGCCAGCAGGAGGAGCCGGGAGGGCTACACCTTC
>TRBJ1-1|TRBV5-6|once|-
CASSPAGGNTEAFF
TGTGCCAGCAGCCCGGCGGGGGGCAACACTGAAGCTTTCTTT
>TRBJ2-1|TRBV9|-|-
CASSPTGRGWGDEQFF
TGTGCCAGCAGCCCTACTGGACGGGGGTGGGGAGATGAGCAGTTCTTC
>TRBJ2-1|TRBV6-5|-|TRBD2
CASSSPHGGRDEQFF
TGTGCCAGCAGTTCGCCACACGGGGGGAGAGATGAGCAGTTCTTC
>TRBJ2-7|TRBV7-8|-|TRBD1
CASSQGQDKLF
TGTGCCAGCAGCCAGGGACAGGACAAATTATTC
>TRBJ1-1|TRBV6-5|-|-
CASGRQPNTEAFF
TGTGCCAGCGGGCGACAGCCGAACACTGAAGCTTTCTTT
>TRBJ1-4|TRBV5-4|-|TRBD1
CASSGGQGDEKLFF
TGTGCCAGCAGCGGGGGACAGGGGGATGAAAAACTGTTTTTT
>TRBJ2-7|TRBV27|-|TRBD1
CASRDRFIYEQYF
TGTGCCAGCAGGGACAGGTTTATCTACGAGCAGTACTTC
>TRBJ1-6|TRBV28|-|-
CASSLRGSYNSPLHF
TGTGCCAGCAGTTTAAGGGGCTCCTATAATTCACCCCTCCACTTT
>TRBJ2-2|TRBV6-1|-|TRBD1
CASSDTGGATTGELFF
TGTGCCAGCAGTGATACAGGGGGCGCAACGACCGGGGAGCTGTTTTTT